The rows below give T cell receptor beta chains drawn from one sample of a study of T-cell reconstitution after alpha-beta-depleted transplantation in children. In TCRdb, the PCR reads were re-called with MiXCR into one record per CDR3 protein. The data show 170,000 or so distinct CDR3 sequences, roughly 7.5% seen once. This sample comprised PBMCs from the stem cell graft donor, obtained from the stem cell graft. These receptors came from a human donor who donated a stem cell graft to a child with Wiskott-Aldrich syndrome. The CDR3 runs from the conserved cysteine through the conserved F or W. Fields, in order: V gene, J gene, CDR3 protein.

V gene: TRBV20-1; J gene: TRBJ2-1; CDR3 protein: CSAREHQLLNEQFF
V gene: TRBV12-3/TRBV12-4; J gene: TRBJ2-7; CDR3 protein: CASSQGGRSSYEQYF
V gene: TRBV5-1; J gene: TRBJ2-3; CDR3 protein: CASSSPTDTQYF
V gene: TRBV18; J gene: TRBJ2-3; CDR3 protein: CASSPDTQYF
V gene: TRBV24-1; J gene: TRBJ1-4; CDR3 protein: CATSDQEKLFF
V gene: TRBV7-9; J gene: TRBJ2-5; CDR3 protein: CASSYPGQVGETQYF
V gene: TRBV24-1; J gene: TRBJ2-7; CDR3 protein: CATSDTRGRAYEQYF
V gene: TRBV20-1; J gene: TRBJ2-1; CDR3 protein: CSAPRGGIEQFF
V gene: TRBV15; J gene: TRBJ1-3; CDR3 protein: CATSREGRPGNTIYF
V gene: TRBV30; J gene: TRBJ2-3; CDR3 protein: CAWSGSPTNTDTQYF